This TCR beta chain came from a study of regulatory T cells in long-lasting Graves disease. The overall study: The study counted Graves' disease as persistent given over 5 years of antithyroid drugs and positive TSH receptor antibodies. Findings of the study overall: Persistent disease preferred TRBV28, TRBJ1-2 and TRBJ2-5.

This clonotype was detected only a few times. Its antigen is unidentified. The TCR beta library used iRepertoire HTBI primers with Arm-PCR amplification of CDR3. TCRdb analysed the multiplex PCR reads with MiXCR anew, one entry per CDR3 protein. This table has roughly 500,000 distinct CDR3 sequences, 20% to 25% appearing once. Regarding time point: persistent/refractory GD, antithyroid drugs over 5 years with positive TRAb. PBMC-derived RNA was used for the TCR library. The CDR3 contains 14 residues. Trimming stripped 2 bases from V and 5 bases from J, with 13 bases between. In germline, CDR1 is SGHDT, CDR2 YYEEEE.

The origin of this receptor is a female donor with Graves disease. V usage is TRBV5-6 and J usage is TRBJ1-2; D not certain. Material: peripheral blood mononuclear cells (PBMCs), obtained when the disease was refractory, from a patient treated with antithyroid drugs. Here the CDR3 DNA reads TGTGCCAGCAGCTTCGAGGTTGTGCGGTATGGCTACACCTTC. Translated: CASSFEVVRYGYTF.